The rows below give T cell receptor beta chains drawn from one sample of a study of control samples from healthy donors and cancer patients. Profiling relied on immunoSEQ multiplex PCR, and the TCRdb table lists in-frame clones only, not all of them. In the table there are about 58,000 clones, around 87% of which are singletons. Sequences were obtained from PBMCs. The origin of the receptors is a woman aged 55-69 years with lung cancer. Each CDR3 is given with its conserved first and last residue. Each record gives: D gene, V gene, clone size, J gene, CDR3 protein, CDR3 DNA. A D gene is named only where the DNA matches it firmly. Clone size, where shown, is once, few, many, or a class for clones that have expanded.

>-|TRBV6-5|-|TRBJ1-1
CASTPRLNTEAFF
TGTGCCAGCACACCCAGATTGAACACTGAAGCTTTCTTT
>TRBD1|TRBV7-3|-|TRBJ1-1
CASSLSAGGTEAFF
TGTGCCAGCAGCTTATCTGCAGGGGGGACTGAAGCTTTCTTT
>-|TRBV4-1|-|TRBJ1-4
CASSQVSQLNEKLFF
TGCGCCAGCAGCCAAGTTTCACAGCTTAATGAAAAACTGTTTTTT
>-|TRBV6-6|-|TRBJ1-3
CASSYYGGSGNTIYF
TGTGCCAGCAGTTACTACGGGGGCTCTGGAAACACCATATATTTT
>-|TRBV25-1|medium-sized|TRBJ1-1
CASGRDGNTEAFF
TGTGCCAGCGGCCGGGACGGAAACACTGAAGCTTTCTTT
>-|TRBV3-1/TRBV3-2|once|TRBJ1-1
CASSQGQQNTEAFF
TGTGCCAGCAGCCAAGGACAACAGAACACTGAAGCTTTCTTT
>-|TRBV7-2|-|TRBJ2-5
CASVRALQETQYF
TGTGCCAGCGTCAGGGCCCTGCAAGAGACCCAGTACTTC
>-|TRBV6-5|-|TRBJ1-2
CASSPTNYGYTF
TGTGCCAGCAGTCCTACTAACTATGGCTACACCTTC
>TRBD2|TRBV2|-|TRBJ2-3
CASSEPPGLAGAFSTDTQYF
TGTGCCAGCAGTGAACCCCCTGGACTAGCGGGAGCTTTTAGCACAGATACGCAGTATTTT
>-|TRBV4-1|-|TRBJ1-1
CASSQDGGGTEAFF
TGCGCCAGCAGCCAAGATGGTGGCGGTACTGAAGCTTTCTTT
>-|TRBV5-1|-|TRBJ2-3
CASSFGLLTDTQYF
TGCGCCAGCAGCTTCGGACTCCTCACAGATACGCAGTATTTT
>TRBD1|TRBV7-2|once|TRBJ2-7
CASSLDWTGIYEQYF
TGTGCCAGCAGCTTAGACTGGACAGGGATCTACGAGCAGTACTTC
>-|TRBV19|-|TRBJ1-5
CASSITPNQPQHF
TGTGCCAGTAGTATAACACCTAATCAGCCCCAGCATTTT
>TRBD1|TRBV18|few|TRBJ1-1
CASSPMAGGAVTEAFF
TGTGCCAGCTCACCAATGGCAGGGGGCGCGGTCACTGAAGCTTTCTTT
>TRBD1|TRBV27|-|TRBJ1-1
CASSLSGTAFTEAFF
TGTGCCAGCAGTTTATCCGGGACAGCCTTCACTGAAGCTTTCTTT
>TRBD1|TRBV29-1|-|TRBJ1-2
CSVTSQGQLATF
TGCAGCGTCACCAGCCAGGGACAGCTGGCCACCTTC
>TRBD2|TRBV28|-|TRBJ2-7
CASEMVAGVGEQYF
TGTGCCAGTGAAATGGTGGCGGGAGTAGGCGAGCAGTACTTC
>TRBD2|TRBV20-1|-|TRBJ2-7
CSASGLSGFSYEQYF
TGCAGTGCTAGTGGGCTTAGCGGGTTCTCCTACGAGCAGTACTTC
>TRBD2|TRBV2|-|TRBJ2-3
CASSEEVLAGVNGDTQYF
TGTGCCAGCAGTGAAGAGGTCCTAGCGGGAGTAAACGGAGATACGCAGTATTTT
>-|TRBV11-2|-|TRBJ2-7
CASSLSTGEDEQYF
TGTGCCAGCAGCTTAAGTACAGGGGAGGACGAGCAGTACTTC
>-|TRBV5-4|-|TRBJ2-3
CASSLDGRTDTQYF
TGTGCCAGCAGCTTGGACGGGAGAACAGATACGCAGTATTTT
>TRBD1|TRBV5-1|-|TRBJ2-5
CASSLGQGEETQYF
TGCGCCAGCAGCTTGGGACAGGGAGAAGAGACCCAGTACTTC
>-|TRBV11-2|-|TRBJ2-1
CASSPGSGTYNEQFF
TGTGCCAGCAGCCCCGGGAGTGGGACCTACAATGAGCAGTTCTTC
>-|TRBV15|-|TRBJ1-3
CATSRAGVGNTIYF
TGTGCCACCAGCAGAGCAGGGGTCGGAAACACCATATATTTT
>TRBD2|TRBV2|-|TRBJ2-7
CASSEGLAGDTYEQYF
TGTGCCAGCAGTGAAGGGCTAGCGGGAGATACCTACGAGCAGTACTTC
>TRBD2|TRBV4-1|-|TRBJ2-5
CASSQVTSGLYQETQYF
TGCGCCAGCAGCCAAGTAACTAGCGGACTGTACCAAGAGACCCAGTACTTC
>TRBD1|TRBV2|-|TRBJ2-3
CASSGQTTDTQYF
TGTGCCAGTTCGGGACAGACCACAGATACGCAGTATTTT
>TRBD2|TRBV5-5|-|TRBJ2-3
CASSLALGGESTDTQYF
TGTGCCAGCAGCTTGGCCCTTGGGGGGGAGAGCACAGATACGCAGTATTTT
>TRBD1|TRBV5-1|few|TRBJ2-2
CASSSSGGALKTGELFF
TGCGCCAGCAGTTCTTCAGGGGGCGCATTGAAGACCGGGGAGCTGTTTTTT
>-|TRBV7-3|-|TRBJ2-3
CASSPRLVDTQYF
TGTGCCAGCAGCCCCCGACTAGTTGATACGCAGTATTTT
>-|TRBV3-1/TRBV3-2|few|TRBJ1-1
CASSQEERSTEAFF
TGTGCCAGCAGCCAAGAGGAACGGAGCACTGAAGCTTTCTTT
>-|TRBV6-4|few|TRBJ1-6
CASSERTNSPLHF
TGTGCCAGCAGTGAACGTACTAATTCACCCCTCCACTTT
>-|TRBV5-8|once|TRBJ1-1
CASSLRGSPTEAFF
TGTGCCAGCAGCTTGAGGGGCAGCCCCACTGAAGCTTTCTTT
>-|TRBV5-1|-|TRBJ1-6
CASSLGQGNSPLHF
TGCGCCAGCAGCTTGGGCCAGGGAAATTCACCCCTCCACTTT
>-|TRBV5-4|-|TRBJ1-2
CASSFIGREHGYTF
TGTGCCAGCAGCTTCATCGGGCGGGAGCATGGCTACACCTTC
>-|TRBV9|-|TRBJ2-2
CASSVAGGETGELFF
TGTGCCAGCAGCGTAGCGGGCGGGGAGACCGGGGAGCTGTTTTTT
>TRBD2|TRBV24-1|few|TRBJ2-1
CATRAGGAYNEQFF
TGTGCCACCAGAGCGGGGGGGGCCTACAATGAGCAGTTCTTC
>TRBD1|TRBV20-1|few|TRBJ1-6
CSASRAQGIRSPLHF
TGCAGTGCTAGTAGGGCACAGGGGATCCGTTCACCCCTCCACTTT
>TRBD2|TRBV19|once|TRBJ2-7
CASSGRGAYEQYF
TGTGCCAGTAGCGGGCGGGGGGCTTACGAGCAGTACTTC
>TRBD1|TRBV18|-|TRBJ2-1
CASSPIDRVDEQFF
TGTGCCAGCTCACCTATTGACAGGGTCGATGAGCAGTTCTTC
>TRBD1|TRBV5-1|-|TRBJ2-7
CASSSRDRGLRYF
TGCGCCAGCAGCTCCCGGGACAGGGGCCTTAGGTACTTC
>TRBD1|TRBV6-5|-|TRBJ1-6
CASKPDRGGSPLHF
TGTGCCAGCAAGCCCGACAGGGGTGGTTCACCCCTCCACTTT
>-|TRBV3-1/TRBV3-2|-|TRBJ2-5
CASSGTGPQTQYF
TGTGCCAGCAGCGGCACAGGGCCGCAGACCCAGTACTTC
>TRBD1|TRBV28|-|TRBJ2-6
CASSAAGTANFGANVLTF
TGTGCCAGCAGTGCTGCCGGGACAGCAAATTTTGGGGCCAACGTCCTGACTTTC
>-|TRBV20-1|-|TRBJ1-2
CSVARTPGYTF
TGCAGTGTCGCTCGGACCCCCGGCTACACCTTC
>-|TRBV3-1/TRBV3-2|-|TRBJ2-2
CASSQVTGSGELFF
TGTGCCAGCAGCCAAGTAACAGGGTCCGGGGAGCTGTTTTTT
>-|TRBV12-3/TRBV12-4|-|TRBJ1-1
CASSFPGSGAFF
TGTGCCAGCAGTTTCCCCGGTAGCGGAGCTTTCTTT
>-|TRBV6-5|-|TRBJ2-7
CASSSSWRAEQYF
TGTGCCAGCAGTTCCTCCTGGAGAGCCGAGCAGTACTTC
>TRBD2|TRBV10-1|few|TRBJ2-7
CASSESVAGYVREQYF
TGCGCCAGCAGTGAGTCGGTAGCGGGATATGTACGCGAGCAGTACTTC
>-|TRBV5-1|-|TRBJ1-1
CASSLPDSGNTEAFF
TGCGCCAGCAGCCTCCCGGACAGCGGGAACACTGAAGCTTTCTTT
>TRBD1|TRBV2|once|TRBJ2-6
CASSADRAGANVLTF
TGTGCCAGCAGTGCCGACAGGGCTGGGGCCAACGTCCTGACTTTC
>TRBD2|TRBV11-2|-|TRBJ2-3
CASTERRGGRDTQYF
TGTGCCAGCACCGAGAGGCGGGGGGGCCGCGATACGCAGTATTTT
>-|TRBV30|-|TRBJ1-5
CAWSVGGVQPQHF
TGTGCCTGGAGTGTCGGGGGCGTCCAGCCCCAGCATTTT
>-|TRBV5-1|once|TRBJ1-6
CASSPEKRGDSPLHF
TGCGCCAGCAGCCCTGAGAAAAGGGGAGATTCACCCCTCCACTTT
>-|TRBV7-2|-|TRBJ2-4
CASSLVGIAKNIQYF
TGTGCCAGCAGCTTAGTGGGAATAGCCAAAAACATTCAGTACTTC